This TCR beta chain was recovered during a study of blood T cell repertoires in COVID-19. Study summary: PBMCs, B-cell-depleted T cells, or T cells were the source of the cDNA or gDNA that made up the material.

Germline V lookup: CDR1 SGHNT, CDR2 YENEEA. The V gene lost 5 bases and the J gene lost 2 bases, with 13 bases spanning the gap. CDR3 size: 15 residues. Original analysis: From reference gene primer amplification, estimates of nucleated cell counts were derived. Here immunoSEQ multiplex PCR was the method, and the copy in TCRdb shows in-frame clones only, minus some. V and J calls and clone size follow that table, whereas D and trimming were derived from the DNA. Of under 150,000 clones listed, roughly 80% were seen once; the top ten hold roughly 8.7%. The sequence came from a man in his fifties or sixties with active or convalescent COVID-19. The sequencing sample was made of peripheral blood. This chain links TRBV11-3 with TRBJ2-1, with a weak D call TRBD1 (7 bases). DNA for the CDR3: TGTGCCAGCAGCCGACTAGGGGGCCCCTACAATGAGCAGTTCTTC. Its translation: CASSRLGGPYNEQFF.